A selection of T cell receptor beta chains follows, all from one sample in a study of beta chain features in type 1 diabetes. Method: immunoSEQ multiplex PCR; TCRdb's copy keeps in-frame clones and lacks some. This table has about 650,000 clones, around 12% appearing once. The sequenced sample was naive CD4+ T cells from blood. These receptors were obtained from a man younger than 40 with type 1 diabetes. CDR3s include the opening cysteine and the closing phenylalanine or tryptophan. D genes are given only for firm matches. Clone size appears in some rows only: once, few, many, or a class for an expanded clone.

J: TRBJ2-7; D: -; length: 13; size: few; V: TRBV9; DNA: TGTGCCAGCAGCGTACGACCGAATTACGAGCAGTACTTC; CDR3: CASSVRPNYEQYF
J: TRBJ2-7; D: -; length: 16; size: -; V: TRBV5-6; DNA: TGTGCCAGCAGCTTGGTGGGGCCTAAGTCGACCTACGAGCAGTACTTC; CDR3: CASSLVGPKSTYEQYF
J: TRBJ2-3; D: -; length: 15; size: -; V: TRBV5-1; DNA: TGCGCCAGCAGCAGCAGGGGGGCGCGCACAGATACGCAGTATTTT; CDR3: CASSSRGARTDTQYF
J: TRBJ1-5; D: -; length: 15; size: -; V: TRBV4-3; DNA: TGCGCCAGCAGCCAAGATATATGGAAAAATCAGCCCCAGCATTTT; CDR3: CASSQDIWKNQPQHF
J: TRBJ2-6; D: -; length: 19; size: -; V: TRBV11-2; DNA: TGTGCCAGCAGTCCAATACCGGGACAGACTAGCTCTGGGGCCAACGTCCTGACTTTC; CDR3: CASSPIPGQTSSGANVLTF
J: TRBJ1-4; D: -; length: 13; size: -; V: TRBV25-1; DNA: TGTGCCAGCAGTGGAGGTCCCCTGGAAAAACTGTTTTTT; CDR3: CASSGGPLEKLFF
J: TRBJ1-1; D: -; length: 17; size: -; V: TRBV4-2; DNA: TGTGCCAGCAGCCAAGATTGGGGCAGGGCCGCGAACACTGAAGCTTTCTTT; CDR3: CASSQDWGRAANTEAFF
J: TRBJ2-2; D: -; length: 14; size: few; V: TRBV11-1; DNA: TGTGCCAGCAGCTTCTCATCACAGGGCCGGGAGCTGTTTTTT; CDR3: CASSFSSQGRELFF
J: TRBJ1-3; D: -; length: 11; size: once; V: TRBV11-2; DNA: TGTGCAGTGGGATCTGGAAACACCATATATTTT; CDR3: CAVGSGNTIYF
J: TRBJ2-5; D: -; length: 13; size: few; V: TRBV18; DNA: TGTGCCAGCTCACCACCGAATGGGGAGACCCAGTACTTC; CDR3: CASSPPNGETQYF
J: TRBJ2-5; D: -; length: 12; size: few; V: TRBV6-5; DNA: TGTGCCAGCAGTCCCAGGGGAGAGACCCAGTACTTC; CDR3: CASSPRGETQYF
J: TRBJ2-3; D: -; length: 17; size: -; V: TRBV5-6; DNA: TGTGCCAGCAGCGTTAGAGGTTGGGCGGTCGGCACAGATACGCAGTATTTT; CDR3: CASSVRGWAVGTDTQYF
J: TRBJ1-2; D: -; length: 15; size: -; V: TRBV29-1; DNA: TGCAGCGTCCCCCAGGCAGGTGCATTTGACTATGGCTACACCTTC; CDR3: CSVPQAGAFDYGYTF
J: TRBJ2-5; D: -; length: 14; size: few; V: TRBV18; DNA: TGTGCCAGCTCACCACTACCAGGGGCAGAGACCCAGTACTTC; CDR3: CASSPLPGAETQYF
J: TRBJ1-4; D: TRBD1; length: 14; size: -; V: TRBV9; DNA: TGTGCCAGCAGCCCGGGACAGGGGCGTGAAAAACTGTTTTTT; CDR3: CASSPGQGREKLFF
J: TRBJ2-2; D: -; length: 15; size: few; V: TRBV25-1; DNA: TGTGCCAGCAGTGAATATGGTCAGGGGCACGGGGAGCTGTTTTTT; CDR3: CASSEYGQGHGELFF
J: TRBJ1-2; D: -; length: 15; size: -; V: TRBV5-1; DNA: TGCGCCAGCAGCTTGACCGGGACCCAGGGCGATGGCTACACCTTC; CDR3: CASSLTGTQGDGYTF
J: TRBJ2-2; D: TRBD1; length: 15; size: -; V: TRBV10-3; DNA: TGTGCCATCAGTCCCGGGACAGGGAACACCGGGGAGCTGTTTTTT; CDR3: CAISPGTGNTGELFF
J: TRBJ2-5; D: TRBD2; length: 15; size: -; V: TRBV9; DNA: TGTGCCAGCAGCAACTCGGGAGGGTCACAAGAGACCCAGTACTTC; CDR3: CASSNSGGSQETQYF
J: TRBJ2-3; D: TRBD2; length: 16; size: -; V: TRBV7-3; DNA: TGTGCCAGCAGCTTAATCTGGTCTAGCGGGGATCATACGCAGTATTTT; CDR3: CASSLIWSSGDHTQYF
J: TRBJ2-7; D: -; length: 14; size: few; V: TRBV6-6; DNA: TGTGCCAGCAGTTACTCGGCCAGCTCCTACGAGCAGTACTTC; CDR3: CASSYSASSYEQYF
J: TRBJ1-2; D: TRBD1; length: 12; size: once; V: TRBV30; DNA: TGTGCCTGGAGTGTCCGGGACAGGCACTACACCTTC; CDR3: CAWSVRDRHYTF
J: TRBJ1-5; D: TRBD1; length: 16; size: -; V: TRBV29-1; DNA: TGCAGCGTCAGGCAGGGGGCTTCTGATAGCAATCAGCCCCAGCATTTT; CDR3: CSVRQGASDSNQPQHF